The sequence of this T cell receptor (beta chain) was determined in a study of blood T cell repertoires in COVID-19. Overall study context: Samples came from the United States, Italy and Spain, spanning acute and convalescent COVID-19. In each case, the material was cDNA or gDNA derived from T cells, B-cell-depleted T cells, or PBMCs.

Sequencing used immunoSEQ multiplex PCR; TCRdb keeps in-frame clones, though not all of them. Of 150,000 to 200,000 clones in the sample, roughly four fifths were seen once. This receptor was identified in a human donor with acute or convalescent COVID-19. The donor label of this sample is uncertain. Specimen: peripheral blood.

This CDR3 is CATSRGETGVVTEAFF. DNA of the CDR3: TGTGCCACCAGCAGAGGGGAGACAGGGGTCGTGACTGAAGCTTTCTTT. V gene TRBV15 combines with J gene TRBJ1-1; 8 bases are a match to TRBD1. This CDR3 has 16 residues. The V and J ends lost 1 base and 5 bases, in that order; junction bases with no gene match: 9. Germline CDR1 and CDR2: LNHNV and YYDKDF (reference sequence).